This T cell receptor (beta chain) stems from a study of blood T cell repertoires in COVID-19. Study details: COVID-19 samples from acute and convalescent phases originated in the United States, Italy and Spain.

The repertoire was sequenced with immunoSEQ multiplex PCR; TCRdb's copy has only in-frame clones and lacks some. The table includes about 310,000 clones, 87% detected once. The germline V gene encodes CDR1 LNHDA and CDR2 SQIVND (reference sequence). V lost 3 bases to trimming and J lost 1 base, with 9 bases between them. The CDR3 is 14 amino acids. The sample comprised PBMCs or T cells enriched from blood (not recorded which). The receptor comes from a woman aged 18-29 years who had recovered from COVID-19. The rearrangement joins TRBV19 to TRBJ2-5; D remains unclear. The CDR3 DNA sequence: TGTGCCAGTAGTATCGGCGGATTCCAAGAGACCCAGTACTTC. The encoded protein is CASSIGGFQETQYF.